The text below deals with one T cell receptor beta chain. The antigen is unknown. This sample is part of a study of shared clonotypes between healthy human individuals. Study results and caveats: Against clonotypes common to all four donors, non-shared ones had lower generation probabilities.

Samples underwent the assay at deep level. The assay was immunoSEQ multiplex PCR, and TCRdb's table has in-frame clones only and misses some. The sample holds just over 2,000,000 clones, 95% seen once. Germline CDR1 reads SGHRS; CDR2 reads YFSETQ. The V gene lost 4 bases and the J gene lost 5 bases, with 18 bases spanning the gap. CDR3 size: 15 residues. The chain is built from TRBV5-1 and TRBJ1-1, with a weak D call TRBD1 (6 bases). The TCR comes from a man aged 18 to 29 in good health. Sample: naive CD4+ T cells sorted from blood. Subset reported: CD45RA+ positively selected. The CDR3: CASSRIRGGETEAFF. CDR3 DNA: TGCGCCAGCAGCCGGATCAGGGGAGGAGAGACTGAAGCTTTCTTT.